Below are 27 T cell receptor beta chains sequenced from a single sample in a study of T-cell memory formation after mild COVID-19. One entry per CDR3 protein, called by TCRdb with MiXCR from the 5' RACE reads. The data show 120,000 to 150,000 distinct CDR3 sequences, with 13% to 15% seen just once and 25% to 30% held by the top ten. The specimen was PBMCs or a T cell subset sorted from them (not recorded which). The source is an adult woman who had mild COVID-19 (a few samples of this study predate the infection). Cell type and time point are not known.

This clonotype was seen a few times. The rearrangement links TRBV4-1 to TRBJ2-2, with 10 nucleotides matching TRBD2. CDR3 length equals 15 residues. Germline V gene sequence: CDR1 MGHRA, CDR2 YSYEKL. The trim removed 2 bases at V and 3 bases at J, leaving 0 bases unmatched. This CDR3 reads CASSQTSGDTGELFF. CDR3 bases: TGCGCCAGCAGCCAAACTAGCGGGGACACCGGGGAGCTGTTTTTT.

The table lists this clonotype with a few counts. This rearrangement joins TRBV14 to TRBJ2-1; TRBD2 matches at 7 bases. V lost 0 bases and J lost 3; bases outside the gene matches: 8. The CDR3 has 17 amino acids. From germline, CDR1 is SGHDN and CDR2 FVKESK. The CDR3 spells CASSQDVGGLLYNEQFF. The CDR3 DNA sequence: TGTGCCAGCAGCCAAGATGTGGGAGGGCTTCTCTACAATGAGCAGTTCTTC.

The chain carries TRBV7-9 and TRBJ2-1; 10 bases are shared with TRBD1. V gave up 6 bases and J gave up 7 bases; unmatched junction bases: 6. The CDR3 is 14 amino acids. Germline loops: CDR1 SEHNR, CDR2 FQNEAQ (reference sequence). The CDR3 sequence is CASRWTGGRNEQFF. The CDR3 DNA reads TGTGCCAGCAGATGGACAGGGGGGAGGAATGAGCAGTTCTTC.

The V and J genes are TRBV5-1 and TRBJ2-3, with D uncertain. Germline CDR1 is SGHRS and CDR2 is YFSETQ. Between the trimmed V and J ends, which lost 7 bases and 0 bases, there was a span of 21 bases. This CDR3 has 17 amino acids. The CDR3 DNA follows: TGCGCCAGCCAGAGAAGAGGTGGCCTAACGAGCACAGATACGCAGTATTTT. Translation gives CASQRRGGLTSTDTQYF.

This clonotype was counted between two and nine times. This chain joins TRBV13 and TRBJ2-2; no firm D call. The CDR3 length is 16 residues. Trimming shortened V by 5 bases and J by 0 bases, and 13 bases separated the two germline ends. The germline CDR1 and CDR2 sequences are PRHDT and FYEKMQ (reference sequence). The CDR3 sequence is CASSPPEQSNTGELFF. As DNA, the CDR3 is TGTGCCAGCAGCCCACCGGAACAATCGAACACCGGGGAGCTGTTTTTT.

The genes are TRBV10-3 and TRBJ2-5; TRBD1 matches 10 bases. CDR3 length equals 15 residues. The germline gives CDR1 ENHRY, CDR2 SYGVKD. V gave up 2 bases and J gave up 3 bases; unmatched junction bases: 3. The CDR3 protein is CAISELGTGEETQYF. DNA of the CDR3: TGTGCCATCAGTGAGCTGGGGACAGGGGAAGAGACCCAGTACTTC.

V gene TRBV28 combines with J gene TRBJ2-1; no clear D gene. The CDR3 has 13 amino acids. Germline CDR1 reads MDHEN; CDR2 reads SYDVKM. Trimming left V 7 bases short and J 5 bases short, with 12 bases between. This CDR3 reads CASNALFNNEQFF. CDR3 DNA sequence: TGTGCCAGCAATGCCCTATTTAACAATGAGCAGTTCTTC.

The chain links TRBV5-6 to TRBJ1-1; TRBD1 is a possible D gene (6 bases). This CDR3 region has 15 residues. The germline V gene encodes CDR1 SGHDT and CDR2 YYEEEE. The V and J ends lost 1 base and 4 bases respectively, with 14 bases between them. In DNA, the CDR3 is TGTGCCAGCAGCTTGTATCGTGGAGGGGGCACTGAAGCTTTCTTT. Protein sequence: CASSLYRGGGTEAFF. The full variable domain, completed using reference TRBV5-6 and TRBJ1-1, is DAGVTQSPTHLIKTRGQQVTLRCSPKSGHDTVSWYQQALGQGPQFIFQYYEEEERQRGNFPDRFSGHQFPNYSSELNVNALLLGDSALYLCASSLYRGGGTEAFFGQGTRLTVV.

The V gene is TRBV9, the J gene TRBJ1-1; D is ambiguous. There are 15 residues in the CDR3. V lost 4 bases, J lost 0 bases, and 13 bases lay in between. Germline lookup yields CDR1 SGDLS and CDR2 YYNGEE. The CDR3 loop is CASSSRAGLNTEAFF. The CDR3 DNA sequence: TGTGCCAGCAGCTCACGGGCAGGACTGAACACTGAAGCTTTCTTT.

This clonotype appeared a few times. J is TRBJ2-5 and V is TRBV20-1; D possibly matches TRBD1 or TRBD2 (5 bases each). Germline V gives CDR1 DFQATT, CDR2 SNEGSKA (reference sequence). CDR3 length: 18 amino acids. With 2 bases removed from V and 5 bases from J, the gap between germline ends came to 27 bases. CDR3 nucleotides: TGCAGTGCTAGAAATCTCTCAGGGACCACAACGATGGGGGAGACCCAGTACTTC. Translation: CSARNLSGTTTMGETQYF.

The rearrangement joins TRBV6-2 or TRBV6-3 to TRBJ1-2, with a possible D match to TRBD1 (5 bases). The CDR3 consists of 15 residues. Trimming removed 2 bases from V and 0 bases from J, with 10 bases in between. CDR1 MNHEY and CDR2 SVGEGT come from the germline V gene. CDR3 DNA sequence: TGTGCCAGCAGTTACGGACAACCTTCTAACTATGGCTACACCTTC. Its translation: CASSYGQPSNYGYTF.

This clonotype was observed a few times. CDR3 loop: CASSSSGPYGNTIYF. DNA of the CDR3: TGTGCCAGCAGTTCCTCCGGTCCTTATGGGAACACCATATATTTT. This chain joins TRBV12-3 or TRBV12-4 and TRBJ1-3; no clear D. This CDR3 has 15 residues. V was trimmed by 4 bases and J by 7 bases, leaving 17 bases between them.

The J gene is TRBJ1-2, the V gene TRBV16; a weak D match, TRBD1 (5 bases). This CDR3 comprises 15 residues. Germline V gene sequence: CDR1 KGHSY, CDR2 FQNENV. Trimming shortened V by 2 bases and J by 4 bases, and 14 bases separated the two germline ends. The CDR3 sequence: CASSQMQGDRYGYTF. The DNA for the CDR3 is TGTGCCAGCAGCCAAATGCAGGGCGATCGCTATGGCTACACCTTC. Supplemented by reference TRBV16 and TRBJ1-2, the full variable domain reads GEEVAQTPKHLVRGEGQKAKLYCAPIKGHSYVFWYQQVLKNEFKFLISFQNENVFDETGMPKERFSAKCLPNSPCSLEIQATKLEDSAVYFCASSQMQGDRYGYTFGSGTRLTVV.

CDR3 in DNA: TGTGCCAGCAGCTTAGCTCCAGGAGGTTTGAACACTGAAGCTTTCTTT. Residues: CASSLAPGGLNTEAFF. This chain joins TRBV7-9 and TRBJ1-1; no firm D call. The CDR3 is 16 residues long. Trimming stripped 0 bases from V and 0 bases from J, with 11 bases between. Germline V gene data show CDR1 as SEHNR and CDR2 as FQNEAQ (reference sequence).

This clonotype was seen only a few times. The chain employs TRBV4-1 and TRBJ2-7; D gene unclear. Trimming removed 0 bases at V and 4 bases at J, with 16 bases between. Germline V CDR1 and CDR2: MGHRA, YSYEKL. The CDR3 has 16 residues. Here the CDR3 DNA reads TGCGCCAGCAGCCAAGATAAGGAGTCCTCCTTTTACGAGCAGTACTTC. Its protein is CASSQDKESSFYEQYF.

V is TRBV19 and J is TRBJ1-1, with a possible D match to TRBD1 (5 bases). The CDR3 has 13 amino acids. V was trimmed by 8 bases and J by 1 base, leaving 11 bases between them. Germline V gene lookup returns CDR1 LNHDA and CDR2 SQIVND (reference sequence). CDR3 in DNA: TGTGCCAGTCGCTGGGGGGGGAACACTGAAGCTTTCTTT. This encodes CASRWGGNTEAFF.

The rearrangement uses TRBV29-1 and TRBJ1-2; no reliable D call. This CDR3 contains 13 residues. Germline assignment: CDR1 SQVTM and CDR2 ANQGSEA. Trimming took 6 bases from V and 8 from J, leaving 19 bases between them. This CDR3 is CSVSNFDLDGYTF. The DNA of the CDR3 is TGCAGCGTCAGTAATTTTGATCTGGACGGCTACACCTTC.

CDR3 bases: TGCGCCAGCAGCTCCCATGACAGTTCAACTAATGAAAAACTGTTTTTT. Translating gives CASSSHDSSTNEKLFF. The chain combines TRBV5-1 with TRBJ1-4; a weak D match, TRBD1 (5 bases). CDR3 length equals 16 residues. Trimming shortened V by 3 bases and J by 0 bases, and 12 bases separated the two germline ends. The germline CDR1 and CDR2 sequences are SGHRS and YFSETQ.

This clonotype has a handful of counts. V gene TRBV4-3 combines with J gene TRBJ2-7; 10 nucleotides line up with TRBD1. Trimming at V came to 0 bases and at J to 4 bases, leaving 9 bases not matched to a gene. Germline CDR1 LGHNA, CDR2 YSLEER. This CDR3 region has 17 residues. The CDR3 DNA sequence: TGCGCCAGCAGCCAAGAGCGGGTAGGGACAGGGGTATACGAGCAGTACTTC. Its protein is CASSQERVGTGVYEQYF.

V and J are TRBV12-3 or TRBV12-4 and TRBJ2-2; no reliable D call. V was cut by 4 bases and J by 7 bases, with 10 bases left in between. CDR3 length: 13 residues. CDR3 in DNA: TGTGCCAGCAGTTATGTTGACGGCGGGGAGCTGTTTTTT. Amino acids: CASSYVDGGELFF.

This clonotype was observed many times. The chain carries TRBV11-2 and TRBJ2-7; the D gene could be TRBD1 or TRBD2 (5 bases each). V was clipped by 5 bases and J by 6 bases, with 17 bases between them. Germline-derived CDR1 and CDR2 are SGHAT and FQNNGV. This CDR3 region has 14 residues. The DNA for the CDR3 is TGTGCCAGCAGCCTAGCCCGGACAACAGGCGAGCAGTACTTC. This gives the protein CASSLARTTGEQYF.

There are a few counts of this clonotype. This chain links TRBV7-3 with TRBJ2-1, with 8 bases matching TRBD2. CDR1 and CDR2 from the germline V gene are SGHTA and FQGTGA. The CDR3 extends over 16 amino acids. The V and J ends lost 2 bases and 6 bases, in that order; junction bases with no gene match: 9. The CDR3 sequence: CASSLEGGGPTNEQFF. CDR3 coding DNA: TGTGCCAGCAGCTTAGAGGGCGGGGGGCCGACCAATGAGCAGTTCTTC. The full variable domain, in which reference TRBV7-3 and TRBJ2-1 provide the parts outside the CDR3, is GAGVSQTPSNKVTEKGKYVELRCDPISGHTALYWYRQSLGQGPEFLIYFQGTGAADDSGLPNDRFFAVRPEGSVSTLKIQRTERGDSAVYLCASSLEGGGPTNEQFFGPGTRLTVL.

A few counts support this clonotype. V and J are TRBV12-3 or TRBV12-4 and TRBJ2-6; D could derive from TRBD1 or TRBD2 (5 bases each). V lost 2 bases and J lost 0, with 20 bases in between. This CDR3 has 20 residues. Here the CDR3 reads CASSLFGLGAADSGANVLTF. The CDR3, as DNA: TGTGCCAGCAGTTTATTTGGGCTCGGGGCCGCCGACTCTGGGGCCAACGTCCTGACTTTC.

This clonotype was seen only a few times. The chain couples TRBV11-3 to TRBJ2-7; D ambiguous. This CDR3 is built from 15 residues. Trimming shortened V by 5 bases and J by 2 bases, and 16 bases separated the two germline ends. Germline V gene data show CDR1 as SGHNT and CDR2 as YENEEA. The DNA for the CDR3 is TGTGCCAGCAGCCTCAATATCGGTAGCACCTACGAGCAGTACTTC. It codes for CASSLNIGSTYEQYF.

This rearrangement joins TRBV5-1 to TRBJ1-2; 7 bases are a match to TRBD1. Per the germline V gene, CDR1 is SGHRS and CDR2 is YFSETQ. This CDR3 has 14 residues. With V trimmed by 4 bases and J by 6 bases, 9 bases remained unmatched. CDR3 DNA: TGCGCCAGCAGCGCGGGAACAGGGGATGATGGCTACACCTTC. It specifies CASSAGTGDDGYTF.

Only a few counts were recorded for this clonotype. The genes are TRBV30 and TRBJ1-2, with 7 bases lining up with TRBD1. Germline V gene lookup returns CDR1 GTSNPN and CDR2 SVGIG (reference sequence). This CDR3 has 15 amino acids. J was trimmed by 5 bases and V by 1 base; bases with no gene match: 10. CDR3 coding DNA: TGTGCCTGGAGTGGCGACAGGGCCTTAGGATATGGCTACACCTTC. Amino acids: CAWSGDRALGYGYTF.

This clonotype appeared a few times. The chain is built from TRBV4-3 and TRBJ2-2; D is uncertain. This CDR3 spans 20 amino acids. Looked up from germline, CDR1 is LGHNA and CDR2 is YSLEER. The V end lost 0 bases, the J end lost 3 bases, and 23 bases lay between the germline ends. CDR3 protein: CASSQDHHSVPPEDTGELFF. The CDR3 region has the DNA TGCGCCAGCAGCCAAGATCACCACAGCGTCCCACCTGAGGACACCGGGGAGCTGTTTTTT.